These 3 T cell receptor beta chains were sequenced from one sample in a study of cytomegalovirus exposure and HLA in healthy donors. The method was immunoSEQ multiplex PCR; TCRdb's version includes in-frame clones alone and lacks a portion of them. The sample records 95,000 to 150,000 clones, 70% to 90% being singletons. The source material was PBMCs. The receptors were gathered from a woman aged 25 to 39 in good health and CMV-seronegative.

With regard to this clone: A junction end diverges from the germline sequence, so it may reflect a read error. The chain has TRBV7-7 and TRBJ1-1; D is possibly TRBD1 (5 bases). Germline CDR1 is SSHAT and CDR2 is FNYEAQ (reference sequence). CDR3 length: 16 amino acids. CDR3 region: CASSLGAGQMNTEAFF. CDR3 nucleotide sequence: TGTGCTAGCAGCTTAGGGGCGGGGCAGATGAACACTGAAGCTTTCTTT.

This chain joins TRBV13 and TRBJ1-5; 7 bases are shared with TRBD1. The CDR3 has 14 amino acids. After removal of 5 bases from V and 4 bases from J, the junction contained 5 bases not matched to a gene. The germline gives CDR1 PRHDT, CDR2 FYEKMQ (reference sequence). For the CDR3, the DNA is TGTGCCAGCAGCCAGGGACAGCAAAATCAGCCCCAGCATTTT. This codes for CASSQGQQNQPQHF.

A note on this clone: Other nucleotide sequences from this sample produce the same CDR3. J is TRBJ2-5 and V is TRBV5-1, with TRBD2 matching over 16 bases. V lost 4 bases, J lost 4 bases, and 4 bases stayed unmatched. CDR3 length: 16 residues. Germline V lookup: CDR1 SGHRS, CDR2 YFSETQ. The CDR3 spells CASSPGTSGGAETQYF. The CDR3 nucleotides are TGCGCCAGCAGCCCCGGGACTAGCGGGGGGGCAGAGACCCAGTACTTC.